Included here is one T cell receptor beta chain sequence, with context. Between the trimmed V and J ends, which lost 0 bases and 2 bases, there was a span of 22 bases. Germline CDR1 and CDR2: LNHNV and YYDKDF (reference sequence). CDR3 length: 20 amino acids. The RNA input was about 0.5 to 1 ug, and it was reverse transcribed with random hexamers. TCRdb reprocessed the immunoSEQ multiplex PCR reads via MiXCR and lists one record per CDR3 protein. The table includes some 260,000 distinct CDR3 sequences, about 85% detected once. This entry is derived from a study of CD8 T cells in Susac syndrome. The clonotype originates from a human donor with multiple sclerosis. Sequences were obtained from CD8+ T cells from PBMCs. This sequence joins TRBV15 and TRBJ2-2, with D uncertain. For the CDR3, the DNA is TGTGCCACCAGCAGAGATTGGGGATTTGCTGCCCAGGAAAACACCGGGGAGCTGTTTTTT. Its protein is CATSRDWGFAAQENTGELFF.